The clone carrying this TCR beta chain has more than one count but fewer than ten. Its antigen remains unknown. This specimen belongs to a study of T cells after yellow fever vaccination. Overall study findings and caveats: Secondary responses were weaker yet peaked faster, day 5 versus 15. Only a small proportion of the clonotypes turned up in both the CD4 and the CD8 compartments, likely arising from convergent recombination. Most clones from primary vaccination were detected again post-booster (about 95% CD4, around 90% CD8).

The 5'RACE template-switching step produced TCR cDNA and added a universal primer site and UMIs. Each CDR3 protein gets one entry after TCRdb re-called the 5' RACE reads with MiXCR. The repertoire holds approximately 450,000 distinct CDR3 sequences, with 18% as singletons. The CDR3 sequence is 14 residues long. The V end lost 1 base, the J end lost 5 bases, and 12 bases lay between the germline ends. Germline CDR1 and CDR2: MGHRA and YSYEKL. The source is a man younger than 35 who received the YFV17D yellow fever vaccine. The V gene is TRBV4-1, the J gene TRBJ2-7; D is perhaps TRBD2 (5 bases). Sequenced here: PBMCs, sampled before the yellow fever booster vaccination. CDR3 protein: CASSQVDFGDEQYF. The CDR3 nucleotides are TGCGCCAGCAGCCAAGTAGACTTCGGGGACGAGCAGTACTTC.